The 6 T cell receptor beta chains in this list originate from one sample, sequenced in a study of blood T cells in healthy people across ages. It was with a sample-barcoded 5' primer and a J-beta primer mix that a second PCR of roughly 7 to 12 cycles was run. TCRdb fed the 5' RACE reads into MiXCR, producing one record per CDR3 protein. In the table there are fewer than 750,000 distinct CDR3 sequences, 40% to 50% of which are singletons. Sequencing used blood. These receptors were collected from a man older than 75 in good health.

The chain has TRBV11-1 and TRBJ2-1, with 8 bases aligning to TRBD2. Trimming cost V 5 bases and J 5 bases; bases outside gene matches: 11. This CDR3 has 16 amino acids. CDR1 is SGHAT, CDR2 FQDESV, per germline (reference sequence). CDR3 DNA sequence: TGTGCCAGCAGCACGATCGGCGGGAGGTTTGACAATGAGCAGTTCTTC. Its translation: CASSTIGGRFDNEQFF.

Details on this clonotype: A clone one base away is much larger, so this may be a read error. V is TRBV12-3 or TRBV12-4 and J is TRBJ2-7, with 9 nucleotides matching TRBD2. The trim removed 5 bases at V and 5 bases at J, leaving 10 bases unmatched. This CDR3 is 15 amino acids long. Here the CDR3 reads CASSLSGRLFDEQYF. As DNA, the CDR3 is TGTGCCAGCAGTCTTAGCGGGAGACTGTTTGACGAGCAGTACTTC.

The rearrangement uses TRBV5-1 and TRBJ2-1; possibly TRBD2 for D (6 bases). Germline CDR1 reads SGHRS; CDR2 reads YFSETQ. Trimming pared 4 bases from V and 5 bases from J, leaving 13 bases between. This CDR3 is 14 amino acids long. For the CDR3, the DNA is TGCGCCAGCAGCGACGGAGGGGTTAACAATGAGCAGTTCTTC. As protein: CASSDGGVNNEQFF.

V is TRBV20-1 and J is TRBJ2-7; D is uncertain. The J call may be faulty, since TRBJ2-5 better matches the DNA end. The CDR3 has 13 residues. Per the germline V gene, CDR1 is DFQATT and CDR2 is SNEGSKA (reference sequence). The CDR3 loop reads CSAAETGQETQYF. CDR3 sequence (DNA): TGCAGTGCGGCGGAAACCGGACAAGAGACCCAGTACTTC.

This clonotype was seen at least ten times. The chain recombines TRBV29-1 with TRBJ2-3; a weak D match, TRBD2 (5 bases). Trimming took 7 bases from V and 1 from J, leaving 15 bases between them. The V gene's germline CDR1 is SQVTM and CDR2 ANQGSEA. This CDR3 has 14 amino acids. Here the CDR3 reads CSEVGGSGTDTQYF. CDR3 coding DNA: TGCAGCGAGGTTGGCGGGTCTGGCACAGATACGCAGTATTTT.

V usage is TRBV5-1 and J usage is TRBJ1-1; tentative D call: TRBD1 (6 bases). Germline V gene lookup returns CDR1 SGHRS and CDR2 YFSETQ. V shed 5 bases and J shed 0 bases, with 14 bases lying between them. CDR3 length: 15 amino acids. CDR3 residues: CASRGLGQMNTEAFF. The DNA for the CDR3 is TGCGCCAGCAGGGGTCTCGGACAGATGAACACTGAAGCTTTCTTT. The full variable domain, in which reference TRBV5-1 and TRBJ1-1 provide the parts outside the CDR3, is KAGVTQTPRYLIKTRGQQVTLSCSPISGHRSVSWYQQTPGQGLQFLFEYFSETQRNKGNFPGRFSGRQFSNSRSEMNVSTLELGDSALYLCASRGLGQMNTEAFFGQGTRLTVV.